The rows below give T cell receptor beta chains drawn from one sample of a study of blood T cells in healthy people across ages. From the 5' RACE reads, TCRdb called clonotypes with MiXCR, one entry per CDR3 protein. The sample lists roughly 1.5 million distinct CDR3 sequences; about 45% were seen once. Material: blood. The receptor set was obtained from a woman under 30 in good health. Each CDR3 is given with its conserved first and last residue. A D gene is named only where the DNA matches it firmly. Size tells how often a clone was seen (once, few, many) or the class of an expanded clone, and some rows leave it out.

TRBJ1-1	few	TRBV5-1	TRBD1	CASSSDREGFWSTEAFF	TGCGCCAGCAGCTCGGACAGGGAAGGGTTTTGGAGCACTGAAGCTTTCTTT
TRBJ2-5	few	TRBV27	.	CASSWGGGQETQYF	TGTGCCAGCAGTTGGGGAGGTGGCCAAGAGACCCAGTACTTC
TRBJ1-2	.	TRBV7-2	TRBD1	CASSPGQQRGYTF	TGTGCCAGCAGCCCGGGACAGCAGAGGGGCTACACCTTC
TRBJ2-6	.	TRBV6-5	TRBD2	CASSYKTSGRSGANVLTF	TGTGCCAGCAGTTACAAGACTAGCGGGCGCTCTGGGGCCAACGTCCTGACTTTC
TRBJ1-4	.	TRBV4-3	.	CASSQDFSGPGGEKLFF	TGCGCCAGCAGCCAAGATTTTTCAGGACCCGGGGGAGAAAAACTGTTTTTT
TRBJ2-3	.	TRBV7-9	TRBD2	CASSLAWASGSSDTQYF	TGTGCCAGCAGCTTAGCGTGGGCTAGCGGGAGTTCAGATACGCAGTATTTT
TRBJ2-5	.	TRBV7-8	.	CASSKGIQETQYF	TGTGCCAGCAGCAAAGGTATCCAAGAGACCCAGTACTTC
TRBJ2-4	few	TRBV29-1	.	CSVDVKNIQYF	TGCAGCGTTGATGTCAAAAACATTCAGTACTTC
TRBJ2-7	.	TRBV27	TRBD2	CATGTSGRSAYNEQYF	TGTGCCACCGGGACTAGCGGGAGATCTGCCTACAATGAGCAGTACTTC
TRBJ2-7	.	TRBV3-1	TRBD1	CASTEGDRGAPYEQYF	TGTGCCAGCACTGAAGGGGACAGGGGGGCCCCCTACGAGCAGTACTTC
TRBJ2-1	.	TRBV27	TRBD2	CASSLVPLAGGNEQFF	TGTGCCAGCAGTTTGGTTCCGCTTGCGGGAGGTAATGAGCAGTTCTTC
TRBJ1-5	.	TRBV6-4	.	CASSAEPRHSNQPQHF	TGTGCCAGCAGTGCTGAACCGAGACATAGCAATCAGCCCCAGCATTTT
TRBJ1-1	few	TRBV12-3/TRBV12-4	.	CASSFFQASEAFF	TGTGCCAGCAGTTTCTTTCAGGCCTCAGAAGCTTTCTTT
TRBJ2-7	few	TRBV28	.	CASSFRGRSFGEQYF	TGTGCCAGCAGTTTCCGGGGGCGATCCTTTGGAGAGCAGTACTTC
TRBJ2-7	few	TRBV20-1	TRBD2	CSAGTNSYNEQYF	TGCAGTGCAGGGACTAACTCCTACAATGAGCAGTACTTC
TRBJ2-5	.	TRBV7-2	TRBD2	CASSSFLAGGSQETQYF	TGTGCCAGCAGCTCCTTTCTAGCGGGAGGTTCCCAAGAGACCCAGTACTTC
TRBJ2-5	.	TRBV18	TRBD2	CASSPFGLANEQYF	TGTGCCAGCTCACCATTCGGACTAGCCAATGAGCAGTACTTC
TRBJ2-3	few	TRBV20-1	TRBD2	CSAGLSGIPDTQYF	TGCAGTGCCGGGCTTAGCGGGATCCCAGATACGCAGTATTTT
TRBJ2-5	.	TRBV7-9	.	CASSVMGHALETQYF	TGTGCCAGCAGCGTCATGGGACATGCGCTAGAGACCCAGTACTTC
TRBJ1-1	few	TRBV5-1	TRBD1	CASSFFDRVTEAFF	TGCGCCAGCAGCTTCTTCGACAGGGTCACTGAAGCTTTCTTT
TRBJ1-4	.	TRBV4-1	.	CASSQDLGLGGKLFF	TGCGCCAGCAGCCAAGATTTGGGCTTAGGGGGAAAACTGTTTTTT
TRBJ2-1	.	TRBV13	TRBD2	CASSLEGSGRDYNEQFF	TGTGCCAGCAGCTTAGAGGGTAGCGGGAGAGATTACAATGAGCAGTTCTTC
TRBJ2-1	.	TRBV13	.	CASSLGVSGRDYNEQFF	TGTGCCAGCAGCTTGGGGGTCAGCGGACGTGACTACAATGAGCAGTTCTTC
TRBJ2-1	.	TRBV6-6	.	CASSYSNTRNEQFF	TGTGCCAGCAGTTACTCGAACACACGCAATGAGCAGTTCTTC
TRBJ2-5	.	TRBV20-1	TRBD2	CSARDLLGTSGRKYNEQYF	TGCAGTGCTAGAGATCTCTTGGGGACTAGCGGGAGGAAGTACAATGAGCAGTACTTC
TRBJ2-7	.	TRBV10-1	.	CASSDHGGPSYEQYF	TGCGCCAGCAGTGATCACGGGGGTCCCTCCTACGAGCAGTACTTC
TRBJ2-3	.	TRBV4-1	TRBD2	CASSRDSPGTSGIGDTQYF	TGCGCCAGCAGCCGAGATTCGCCCGGGACTAGCGGGATTGGAGATACGCAGTATTTT
TRBJ1-2	many	TRBV4-3	.	CASSQEIAGHYGYTF	TGCGCCAGCAGCCAAGAAATAGCAGGGCACTATGGCTACACCTTC
TRBJ2-2	once	TRBV3-1	.	CASSQAGPTGELFF	TGTGCCAGCAGCCAAGCAGGTCCCACCGGGGAGCTGTTTTTT
TRBJ1-5	few	TRBV6-1	TRBD1	CASSHRTGRSHSFNQPQHF	TGTGCCAGCAGCCACCGGACAGGGAGGAGCCATAGCTTCAATCAGCCCCAGCATTTT